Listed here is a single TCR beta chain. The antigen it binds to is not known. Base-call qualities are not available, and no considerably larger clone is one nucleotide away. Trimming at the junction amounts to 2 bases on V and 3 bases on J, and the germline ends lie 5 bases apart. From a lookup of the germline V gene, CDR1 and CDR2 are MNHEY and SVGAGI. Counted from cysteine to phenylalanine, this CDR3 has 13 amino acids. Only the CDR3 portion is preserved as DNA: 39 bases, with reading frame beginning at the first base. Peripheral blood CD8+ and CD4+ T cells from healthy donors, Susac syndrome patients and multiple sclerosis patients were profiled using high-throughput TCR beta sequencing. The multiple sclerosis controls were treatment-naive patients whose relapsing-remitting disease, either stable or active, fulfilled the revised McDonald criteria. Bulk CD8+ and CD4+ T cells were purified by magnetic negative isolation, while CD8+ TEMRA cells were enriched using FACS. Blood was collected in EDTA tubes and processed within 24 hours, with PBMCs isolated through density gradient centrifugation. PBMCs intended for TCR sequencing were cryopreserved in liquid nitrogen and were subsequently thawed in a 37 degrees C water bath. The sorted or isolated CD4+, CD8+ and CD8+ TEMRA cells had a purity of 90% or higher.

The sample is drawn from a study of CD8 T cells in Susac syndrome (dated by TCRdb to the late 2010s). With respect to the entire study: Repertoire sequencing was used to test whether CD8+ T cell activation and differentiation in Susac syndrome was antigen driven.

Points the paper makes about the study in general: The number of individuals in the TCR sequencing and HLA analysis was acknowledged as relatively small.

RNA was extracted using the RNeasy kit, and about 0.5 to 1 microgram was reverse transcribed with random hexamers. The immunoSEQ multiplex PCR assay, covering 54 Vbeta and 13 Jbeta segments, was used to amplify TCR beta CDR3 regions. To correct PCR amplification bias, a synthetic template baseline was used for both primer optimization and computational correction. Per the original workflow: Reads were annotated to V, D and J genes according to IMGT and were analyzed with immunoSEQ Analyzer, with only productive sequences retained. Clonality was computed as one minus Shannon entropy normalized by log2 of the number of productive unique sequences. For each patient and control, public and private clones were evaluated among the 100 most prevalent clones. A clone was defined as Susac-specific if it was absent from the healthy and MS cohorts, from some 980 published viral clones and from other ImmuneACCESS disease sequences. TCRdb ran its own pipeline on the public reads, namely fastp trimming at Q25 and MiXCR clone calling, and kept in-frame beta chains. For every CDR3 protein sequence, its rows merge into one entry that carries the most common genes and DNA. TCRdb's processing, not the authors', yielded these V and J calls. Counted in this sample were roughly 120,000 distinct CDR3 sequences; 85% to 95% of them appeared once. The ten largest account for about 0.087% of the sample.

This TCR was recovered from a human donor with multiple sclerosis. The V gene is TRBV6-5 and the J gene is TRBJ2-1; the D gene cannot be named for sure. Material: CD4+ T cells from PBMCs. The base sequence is TGTGCCAGCAGTTACGGTCGCTACAATGAGCAGTTCTTC. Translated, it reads CASSYGRYNEQFF.